This entry lists 27 T cell receptor beta chains sequenced from one sample in a study of T cell changes during pregnancy in multiple sclerosis. Repertoires were generated with immunoSEQ multiplex PCR, while TCRdb's copy carries only in-frame clones and drops some. The sample has 30,000 to 45,000 clones; around 92% are singletons. The specimen comprised CD8+ T cells from peripheral blood mononuclear cells, sampled after pregnancy. These receptors were collected from a female donor with multiple sclerosis, enrolled in a pregnancy study.

The rearrangement joins TRBV2 to TRBJ1-2; TRBD1 matches 8 bases. V gave up 4 bases and J gave up 4 bases; unmatched junction bases: 5. The CDR3 covers 14 residues. Germline V lookup: CDR1 SNHLY, CDR2 FYNNEI. CDR3 coding DNA: TGTGCCAGCAGTGGAGGACAGGGAATCTATGGCTACACCTTC. Its protein product is CASSGGQGIYGYTF. The whole variable domain, filled in from reference TRBV2 and TRBJ1-2, reads EPEVTQTPSHQVTQMGQEVILRCVPISNHLYFYWYRQILGQKVEFLVSFYNNEISEKSEIFDDQFSVERPDGSNFTLKIRSTKLEDSAMYFCASSGGQGIYGYTFGSGTRLTVV.

The chain has TRBV25-1 and TRBJ1-2; possibly TRBD1 for D (6 bases). Trimming cost V 8 bases and J 3 bases, with 10 bases left between them. This CDR3 is built from 12 residues. CDR1 and CDR2 (germline): MGHDK, SYGVNS. CDR3 loop: CASLDRYYGYTF. Here the CDR3 DNA reads TGTGCCAGCCTCGACAGGTACTATGGCTACACCTTC.

The J gene is TRBJ1-2, the V gene TRBV19; TRBD1 is a possible D gene (6 bases). Per germline, CDR1 LNHDA and CDR2 SQIVND (reference sequence). V lost 5 bases and J lost 2, with 15 bases in between. The CDR3 extends over 15 amino acids. The CDR3 reads CASSGVQGQNYGYTF. CDR3 in DNA: TGTGCCAGTAGTGGTGTTCAGGGGCAAAACTATGGCTACACCTTC.

The chain has TRBV28 and TRBJ2-7; tentative D call: TRBD1 (6 bases). This CDR3 region has 16 residues. V shed 2 bases and J shed 2 bases, with 16 bases lying between them. CDR1 and CDR2 from the germline V gene are MDHEN and SYDVKM. The CDR3 loop is CASSLKKTGSTYEQYF. The CDR3, as DNA: TGTGCCAGCAGTTTAAAAAAGACAGGAAGTACCTACGAGCAGTACTTC.

The gene calls are TRBV9 and TRBJ1-2; D is unclear. Per germline, CDR1 SGDLS and CDR2 YYNGEE. CDR3 length: 15 amino acids. V was shortened by 3 bases and J by 4 bases, with 16 bases between the two germline ends. The CDR3 sequence: CASSANGPAGYGYTF. The CDR3 region has the DNA TGTGCCAGCAGCGCAAACGGCCCGGCGGGCTATGGCTACACCTTC.

This sequence joins TRBV27 and TRBJ2-7; possibly TRBD1 for D (6 bases). Germline values: CDR1 MNHEY, CDR2 SMNVEV (reference sequence). There are 11 residues in the CDR3. The V end lost 7 bases, the J end lost 5 bases, and 9 bases lay between the germline ends. The CDR3 region is CASIRGNEQYF. The DNA of the CDR3 is TGTGCCAGCATCAGGGGCAACGAGCAGTACTTC.

CDR3 amino acids: CASRNDGQGDYGYTF. CDR3 DNA sequence: TGTGCCAGCAGGAATGACGGACAGGGTGATTATGGCTACACCTTC. The chain joins TRBV25-1 to TRBJ1-2; TRBD1 aligns across 8 bases. V shed 6 bases, J shed 5 bases, and the junction held 11 bases outside the gene matches. In germline, CDR1 is MGHDK, CDR2 SYGVNS. This CDR3 region has 15 residues.

This clone was seen a handful of times. The gene calls are TRBV9 and TRBJ2-3; TRBD1 matches at 11 bases. CDR1 is SGDLS and CDR2 is YYNGEE in the germline V gene. The CDR3 length is 15 residues. The J segment lost 5 bases and the V segment lost 0 bases, leaving 2 bases of the junction unmatched. The CDR3 sequence is CASSVGTGGLDTQYF. The CDR3 DNA reads as TGTGCCAGCAGCGTAGGGACAGGGGGCCTAGATACGCAGTATTTT.

A single count supports this clone. CDR3 in amino acids: CASSPRTSGGTSTDTQYF. In DNA form, the CDR3 reads TGTGCCAGCAGCCCTCGGACTAGCGGGGGGACGAGCACAGATACGCAGTATTTT. V usage is TRBV7-8 and J usage is TRBJ2-3, with 14 bases identical to TRBD2. CDR3 size: 18 residues. Trimming at V came to 5 bases and at J to 0 bases, leaving 7 bases not matched to a gene. In germline, CDR1 is SGHVS, CDR2 FQNEAQ.

The chain couples TRBV5-1 to TRBJ1-1, with TRBD1 as a possible D gene (5 bases). V was cut by 6 bases and J by 0 bases, with 9 bases left in between. From germline, CDR1 is SGHRS and CDR2 YFSETQ. This CDR3 is 13 amino acids long. CDR3 nucleotide sequence: TGCGCCAGCAAGGGGCGGATGAACACTGAAGCTTTCTTT. It specifies CASKGRMNTEAFF. The full variable domain, rest sourced from reference TRBV5-1 and TRBJ1-1, is KAGVTQTPRYLIKTRGQQVTLSCSPISGHRSVSWYQQTPGQGLQFLFEYFSETQRNKGNFPGRFSGRQFSNSRSEMNVSTLELGDSALYLCASKGRMNTEAFFGQGTRLTVV.

V gene TRBV5-1 combines with J gene TRBJ2-1, with 13 bases fitting TRBD2. The germline gives CDR1 SGHRS, CDR2 YFSETQ. V dropped 0 bases and J dropped 7; count of bases not matched to a gene: 10. The CDR3 contains 18 residues. CDR3 loop: CASSLAPITSGRANEQFF. CDR3 nucleotide sequence: TGCGCCAGCAGCTTGGCCCCCATCACTAGCGGGAGGGCGAATGAGCAGTTCTTC.

The V call is TRBV6-6, the J call TRBJ1-2, with 8 bases matching TRBD1. The germline gives CDR1 MNHNY, CDR2 SVGAGI (reference sequence). The CDR3 totals 14 residues. J was trimmed by 2 bases and V by 7 bases; bases with no gene match: 6. The CDR3 sequence is CASKPGQGNYGYTF. Here the CDR3 DNA reads TGTGCCAGCAAGCCCGGACAGGGAAACTATGGCTACACCTTC.

The chain has TRBV19 and TRBJ2-1, with D maybe TRBD1 (5 bases). The CDR3 sequence is 13 residues long. V lost 5 bases to trimming and J lost 7 bases, with 12 bases between them. CDR1 and CDR2 (germline): LNHDA, SQIVND (reference sequence). The DNA of the CDR3 is TGTGCCAGTAGTTCAGGGTCTCTTAATGAGCAGTTCTTC. Translated: CASSSGSLNEQFF.

This clone has a single count. The chain has TRBV14 and TRBJ1-1; TRBD1 might be the D (5 bases). Germline-derived CDR1 and CDR2 are SGHDN and FVKESK. This CDR3 has 16 amino acids. V dropped 2 bases and J dropped 3 bases, with 16 bases sitting between them. Written as DNA, the CDR3 is TGTGCCAGCAGCCAATGGGACTGGGGAGGGGACACTGAAGCTTTCTTT. Its translation is CASSQWDWGGDTEAFF.

The chain links TRBV10-3 to TRBJ2-7; the match to TRBD1 covers 7 bases. The V and J ends lost 6 bases and 0 bases, in that order; junction bases with no gene match: 5. The germline gives CDR1 ENHRY, CDR2 SYGVKD. The CDR3 loop spans 14 amino acids. DNA for the CDR3: TGTGCCATCAGCGGGGACAGTAGCTCCTACGAGCAGTACTTC. Amino acid sequence: CAISGDSSSYEQYF.

The rearrangement links TRBV7-8 to TRBJ2-5; 7 bases match TRBD1. Germline lookup yields CDR1 SGHVS and CDR2 FQNEAQ. The CDR3 is 14 amino acids. V lost 5 bases, J lost 5 bases, and 8 bases stayed unmatched. The CDR3 coding sequence is TGTGCCAGCAGCCCCCGACCGACAGGGGAGACCCAGTACTTC. Protein: CASSPRPTGETQYF.

This chain uses TRBV4-1 with TRBJ2-5, with 9 bases aligning to TRBD1. Germline V lookup: CDR1 MGHRA, CDR2 YSYEKL. The CDR3 totals 17 residues. V was clipped by 2 bases and J by 1 base; unmatched bases: 8. CDR3 sequence: CASSQLQGAKVQETQYF. The CDR3, as DNA: TGCGCCAGCAGCCAACTACAGGGGGCGAAGGTCCAAGAGACCCAGTACTTC.

This clone was seen a single time. The chain uses TRBV7-3 and TRBJ1-1; 9 nucleotides line up with TRBD1. The CDR3 has 19 residues. Germline-derived CDR1 and CDR2 are SGHTA and FQGTGA. The ends lost 0 bases at V and 7 bases at J; junction bases unmatched: 18. Written as DNA, the CDR3 is TGTGCCAGCAGCTTAACGGGCCCGGACAGGGGCCCCCACTTGGGTGAAGCTTTCTTT. It codes for CASSLTGPDRGPHLGEAFF.

This clone was seen a single time. V is TRBV15 and J is TRBJ1-5; 7 bases map to TRBD1. The germline V gene has CDR1 LNHNV and CDR2 YYDKDF (reference sequence). The ends lost 3 bases at V and 2 bases at J; junction bases unmatched: 4. The CDR3 spans 15 residues. The CDR3 DNA sequence: TGTGCCACCAGCAGCTTTGGACAGGGCAATCAGCCCCAGCATTTT. Its protein product is CATSSFGQGNQPQHF.

The chain links TRBV30 to TRBJ1-2, with D tentatively TRBD1 (5 bases). V gave up 6 bases and J gave up 5 bases, with 7 bases separating them. This CDR3 is 10 amino acids long. CDR1 and CDR2 (germline): GTSNPN, SVGIG (reference sequence). The CDR3 is CACKGYGYTF. As DNA, the CDR3 is TGTGCCTGTAAGGGGTATGGCTACACCTTC. Looking up the rest from reference TRBV30 and TRBJ1-2 gives the full variable domain: SQTIHQWPATLVQPVGSPLSLECTVEGTSNPNLYWYRQAAGRGLQLLFYSVGIGQISSEVPQNLSASRPQDRQFILSSKKLLLSDSGFYLCACKGYGYTFGSGTRLTVV.

The J gene is TRBJ2-1, the V gene TRBV5-5, with D perhaps TRBD1 (5 bases). Between the trimmed V and J ends, which lost 2 bases and 0 bases, there was a span of 12 bases. The CDR3 is made up of 16 amino acids. The germline V gene encodes CDR1 SGHKS and CDR2 YYEKEE (reference sequence). CDR3 protein: CASSFSGSSSYNEQFF. CDR3 DNA sequence: TGTGCCAGCAGCTTTTCAGGGTCAAGCTCCTACAATGAGCAGTTCTTC. The complete variable domain, with remaining parts taken from reference TRBV5-5 and TRBJ2-1, reads DAGVTQSPTHLIKTRGQQVTLRCSPISGHKSVSWYQQVLGQGPQFIFQYYEKEERGRGNFPDRFSARQFPNYSSELNVNALLLGDSALYLCASSFSGSSSYNEQFFGPGTRLTVL.

The rearrangement joins TRBV6-1 to TRBJ2-7; D possibly corresponds to TRBD2 (5 bases). CDR1 is MNHNS, CDR2 SASEGT, per germline. Trimming removed 7 bases at V and 2 bases at J, with 18 bases between. The length of the CDR3 is 15 residues. The CDR3 loop reads CASTSPDSGTYEQYF. CDR3 DNA sequence: TGTGCCAGCACTTCCCCGGACTCTGGCACCTACGAGCAGTACTTC.

This clone has just one count. The chain is built from TRBV4-2 and TRBJ2-1; maybe TRBD2 (5 bases). CDR3 size: 15 residues. The V and J ends lost 1 base and 0 bases respectively, with 7 bases between them. Germline CDR1 is LGHNA and CDR2 is YNFKEQ. The chain's CDR3 is CASSQASGSYNEQFF. The CDR3, as DNA: TGTGCCAGCAGCCAAGCAAGCGGCTCCTACAATGAGCAGTTCTTC.

The chain recombines TRBV11-2 with TRBJ2-1; TRBD2 matches 7 bases. Germline CDR1 reads SGHAT; CDR2 reads FQNNGV. The V gene end was trimmed by 11 bases and the J gene end by 8 bases; junction bases not matched to a gene: 9. This CDR3 is 12 amino acids long. The CDR3 bases are TGTGCCTCACGCGGGACTATATATGAGCAGTTCTTC. It translates to CASRGTIYEQFF.

Worth noting for this clone: The identical CDR3 is also encoded by other nucleotide sequences in the sample. The rearrangement links TRBV19 to TRBJ1-1; the D is unclear. In germline, CDR1 is LNHDA, CDR2 SQIVND (reference sequence). V lost 2 bases and J lost 5, with 9 bases in between. The CDR3 extends over 13 amino acids. CDR3 in amino acids: CASSINRRTEAFF. The CDR3 DNA reads as TGTGCCAGTAGTATAAACAGAAGGACTGAAGCTTTCTTT.

The chain has TRBV27 and TRBJ2-2; perhaps TRBD2 as D (5 bases). Trimming took 6 bases from V and 3 from J, leaving 14 bases between them. The CDR3 extends over 15 amino acids. The germline V gene encodes CDR1 MNHEY and CDR2 SMNVEV (reference sequence). The CDR3 DNA sequence: TGTGCCAGCAGATCGTTGGGAGCGGACACCGGGGAGCTGTTTTTT. This codes for CASRSLGADTGELFF.

The V and J genes are TRBV10-3 and TRBJ2-7; 13 nucleotides match TRBD2. V lost 5 bases, J lost 2 bases, and 6 bases stayed unmatched. CDR1 and CDR2 from the germline V gene are ENHRY and SYGVKD. The CDR3 totals 16 residues. CDR3: CAISLTTSGRAYEQYF. The CDR3 DNA sequence: TGTGCCATCAGTTTGACAACTAGCGGGAGGGCCTACGAGCAGTACTTC.